The 23 T cell receptor beta chains given below trace back to one sample, sequenced in a study of blood T cell repertoires in COVID-19. Generated by immunoSEQ multiplex PCR, the TCRdb table keeps only in-frame clones and is missing some. Of about 110,000 clones in the sample, 89% were seen once. The sequenced sample was peripheral blood. These receptors originate from a man in his forties with active or convalescent COVID-19.

This clone was seen a single time. The gene calls are TRBV6-5 and TRBJ1-2, with no clear D. Germline V CDR1 and CDR2: MNHEY, SVGAGI. The CDR3 consists of 13 residues. V was pared by 6 bases and J by 4 bases, with 12 bases between. The CDR3 sequence: CASSPLISYGYTF. The CDR3 nucleotides are TGTGCCAGCAGCCCACTAATAAGCTATGGCTACACCTTC.

DNA for the CDR3: TGTGCCAGTAGCCGCGTGGGCGACTACGAGCAGTACTTC. This encodes CASSRVGDYEQYF. This rearrangement joins TRBV19 to TRBJ2-7; no firm D call. CDR1 is LNHDA, CDR2 SQIVND, per germline (reference sequence). CDR3 length: 13 amino acids. Deletions cut 6 bases from V and 3 bases from J, with 12 bases between.

This clone was recorded only once. The chain joins TRBV18 to TRBJ2-3, with D possibly being TRBD2 (6 bases). Germline assignment: CDR1 KGHSH and CDR2 LQKENI. The CDR3 is 17 amino acids. Deletions cut 1 base from V and 2 bases from J, with 16 bases between. The CDR3 nucleotides are TGTGCCAGCTCACCACGACTGGGTAGCGGATTCACAGATACGCAGTATTTT. Translated, it gives CASSPRLGSGFTDTQYF.

The chain uses TRBV18 and TRBJ1-5, with 9 bases fitting TRBD1. The germline gives CDR1 KGHSH, CDR2 LQKENI. With V trimmed by 3 bases and J by 7 bases, 7 bases remained unmatched. The CDR3 has 15 amino acids. The CDR3 here is CASSPPGQGEQPQHF. Here the CDR3 DNA reads TGTGCCAGCTCACCCCCGGGACAGGGTGAACAGCCCCAGCATTTT.

This chain links TRBV3-1 (or the pseudogene TRBV3-2) with TRBJ2-7; tentative D call: TRBD2 (6 bases). The germline V gene has CDR1 LGHDT and CDR2 YNNKEL (reference sequence). V lost 4 bases and J 0 bases, leaving 16 bases between the germline ends. The CDR3 runs to 16 residues. DNA for the CDR3: TGTGCCAGCAGCCTGGGACTGACGGAGAGCTCCTACGAGCAGTACTTC. It yields the protein CASSLGLTESSYEQYF.

This chain joins TRBV6-2 or TRBV6-3 and TRBJ2-7; D is perhaps TRBD1 (6 bases). The CDR3 is 15 amino acids. CDR1 is MNHEY, CDR2 SVGEGT, per germline. Trimming removed 5 bases at V and 0 bases at J, with 14 bases between. CDR3 nucleotides: TGTGCCAGCAGTCAACCGGGACACCCCTCCTACGAGCAGTACTTC. This translates into CASSQPGHPSYEQYF.

The V gene is TRBV6-4, the J gene TRBJ2-1; a possible D gene is TRBD2 (6 bases). CDR3 size: 16 residues. Germline V lookup: CDR1 MRHNA, CDR2 SNTAGT. V was pared by 0 bases and J by 6 bases, with 15 bases between. The CDR3 here is CASSDSNLGSSNEQFF. As DNA, the CDR3 is TGTGCCAGCAGTGACTCGAACCTCGGGAGTTCCAATGAGCAGTTCTTC.

This clone appeared once. The CDR3: CASSPERGHTDTQYF. The DNA of the CDR3 is TGTGCCAGCTCGCCAGAGCGGGGACACACAGATACGCAGTATTTT. The chain links TRBV18 to TRBJ2-3; a possible D gene is TRBD2 (7 bases). With 6 bases removed from V and 2 bases from J, the gap between germline ends came to 15 bases. Germline V CDR1 and CDR2: KGHSH, LQKENI. The CDR3 sequence is 15 residues long.

The chain carries TRBV9 and TRBJ1-1; 9 bases align to TRBD1. The trim removed 3 bases at V and 6 bases at J, leaving 12 bases unmatched. This CDR3 has 16 amino acids. Germline V lookup: CDR1 SGDLS, CDR2 YYNGEE. CDR3 coding DNA: TGTGCCAGCAGCGGACAGGGGGGGTATATCGTCGCTGAAGCTTTCTTT. Encoded protein: CASSGQGGYIVAEAFF. Based on the CDR3 plus reference TRBV9 and TRBJ1-1, the full variable domain is DSGVTQTPKHLITATGQRVTLRCSPRSGDLSVYWYQQSLDQGLQFLIQYYNGEERAKGNILERFSAQQFPDLHSELNLSSLELGDSALYFCASSGQGGYIVAEAFFGQGTRLTVV.

The chain links TRBV10-3 to TRBJ2-5; maybe TRBD2 (6 bases). Germline V gives CDR1 ENHRY, CDR2 SYGVKD. This CDR3 has 13 residues. V lost 2 bases to trimming and J lost 5 bases, with 9 bases between them. The CDR3 coding sequence is TGTGCCATCAGTGAGGGGGCGGGGGAGACCCAGTACTTC. Amino acid sequence: CAISEGAGETQYF.

J is TRBJ2-3 and V is TRBV6-2 or TRBV6-3; the match to TRBD2 covers 11 bases. V gave up 5 bases and J gave up 7 bases; unmatched junction bases: 17. The germline CDR1 and CDR2 sequences are MNHEY and SVGEGT. The CDR3 covers 18 residues. This CDR3 is CASSRPLAGATLLNTQYF. The CDR3 DNA follows: TGTGCCAGCAGTCGGCCACTAGCGGGAGCCACCCTGTTGAATACGCAGTATTTT.

The chain joins TRBV6-2 or TRBV6-3 to TRBJ1-2, with TRBD1 matching 10 bases. The length of the CDR3 is 14 residues. V dropped 4 bases and J dropped 4; count of bases not matched to a gene: 3. Germline CDR1 and CDR2: MNHEY and SVGEGT. CDR3 sequence: CASSSGTGVYGYTF. CDR3 in DNA: TGTGCCAGCAGTTCCGGGACAGGGGTCTATGGCTACACCTTC.

This clone was seen just once. V gene TRBV6-2 or TRBV6-3 combines with J gene TRBJ1-4; 9 bases align to TRBD1. With 5 bases clipped from V and 10 bases from J, the junction kept 20 bases outside the gene matches. Germline-derived CDR1 and CDR2 are MNHEY and SVGEGT. This CDR3 spans 18 amino acids. The CDR3 nucleotides are TGTGCCAGCAGTCCAGCCTTTCCTACAGGGGGCGCGAGCGGAAAACTGTTTTTT. Translating gives CASSPAFPTGGASGKLFF.

This chain uses TRBV19 with TRBJ1-2; 7 bases agree with TRBD1. J gave up 7 bases and V 5 bases, and 10 bases lay outside the gene matches. Germline loops: CDR1 LNHDA, CDR2 SQIVND (reference sequence). This CDR3 has 14 amino acids. Here the CDR3 reads CASSRDRAQGGYTF. CDR3 DNA: TGTGCCAGTAGTCGCGACAGGGCTCAGGGTGGCTACACCTTC.

The V and J genes are TRBV6-5 and TRBJ1-2, with TRBD1 identical over 8 bases. Germline V CDR1 and CDR2: MNHEY, SVGAGI. The CDR3 is 15 residues long. The V gene end was trimmed by 4 bases and the J gene end by 5 bases; junction bases not matched to a gene: 9. The chain's CDR3 is CASSLNDRGNYGYTF. CDR3 DNA sequence: TGTGCCAGCAGTTTAAACGACAGGGGAAATTATGGCTACACCTTC.

The rearrangement links TRBV12-1 to TRBJ1-2; the table's TRBD1 call for D was not verified on the DNA. TRBV12-1 is recorded as a pseudogene. The CDR3 is 15 residues long. CDR3 in DNA: TGTGCCAGCAGCTCCCACAGTTTACCTAACTATGGCTACACCTTC. As protein: CASSSHSLPNYGYTF.

This clone was counted once. The V call is TRBV20-1, the J call TRBJ1-2; D gene uncertain. The CDR3 is made up of 11 amino acids. CDR1 and CDR2 (germline): DFQATT, SNEGSKA (reference sequence). Trimming took off 6 bases at V and 8 bases at J, with 13 bases between the two ends. The CDR3 DNA reads TGCAGTGCCACGTCCGGGAGAGGCTACACCTTC. This encodes CSATSGRGYTF.

This sequence joins TRBV7-8 and TRBJ2-7; TRBD2 aligns across 11 bases. The CDR3 length is 17 residues. CDR1 and CDR2 from the germline V gene are SGHVS and FQNEAQ. The V segment lost 5 bases and the J segment 3 bases; nucleotides outside the gene matches: 12. CDR3: CASSRGTSGRPFYEQYF. The CDR3 DNA follows: TGTGCCAGCAGCCGCGGGACTAGCGGACGACCTTTCTACGAGCAGTACTTC.

The chain employs TRBV6-5 and TRBJ1-2; TRBD1 might be the D (6 bases). CDR1 is MNHEY and CDR2 is SVGAGI in the germline V gene. With 7 bases removed from V and 0 bases from J, the gap between germline ends came to 12 bases. There are 14 residues in the CDR3. This CDR3 is CASTSQGPNYGYTF. CDR3 nucleotides: TGTGCCAGCACCTCACAGGGCCCTAACTATGGCTACACCTTC.

The V and J genes are TRBV21-1 and TRBJ1-3. TRBV21-1 is a pseudogene segment. CDR3 size: 17 residues. The CDR3 here is CASSKCLGRRAGNTIYF. CDR3 sequence (DNA): TGTGCCAGCAGCAAATGCCTCGGGAGGAGAGCTGGAAACACCATATATTTT.

The J gene is TRBJ2-1, the V gene TRBV24-1; a possible D gene is TRBD1 (5 bases). This CDR3 is 13 amino acids long. Germline V gives CDR1 KGHDR, CDR2 SFDVKD. Trimming took off 9 bases at V and 0 bases at J, with 8 bases between the two ends. CDR3 in DNA: TGTGCCACCGGGGCTAGCTCCTACAATGAGCAGTTCTTC. Protein product: CATGASSYNEQFF.

The chain recombines TRBV19 with TRBJ1-2, with D tentatively TRBD1 (5 bases). Trimming shortened V by 6 bases and J by 4 bases, and 9 bases separated the two germline ends. The CDR3 spans 12 residues. Germline V gene data show CDR1 as LNHDA and CDR2 as SQIVND (reference sequence). Here the CDR3 DNA reads TGTGCCAGTAGCAGGGTCGGCTATGGCTACACCTTC. Translated: CASSRVGYGYTF.

The CDR3 protein is CASSETPTGELFF. The CDR3 DNA sequence: TGTGCCAGCAGTGAAACTCCCACCGGGGAGCTGTTTTTT. This chain joins TRBV6-4 and TRBJ2-2; D gene ambiguous. The CDR3 covers 13 residues. Germline assignment: CDR1 MRHNA and CDR2 SNTAGT. V gave up 3 bases and J gave up 4 bases, with 6 bases separating them.